This T cell receptor (beta chain) was recorded in a study of T cells after yellow fever vaccination. Study-level findings and limits: The secondary T-cell response peaked on day 5, not day 15, but was weaker.

Germline V gene sequence: CDR1 DFQATT, CDR2 SNEGSKA (reference sequence). Trimming took 3 bases from V and 2 from J, leaving 11 bases between them. The CDR3 is made up of 13 amino acids. Via MiXCR, TCRdb re-called the 5' RACE reads, giving one row per CDR3 protein. Of 450,000 to 550,000 distinct CDR3 sequences listed, about 19% are singletons. In this sample, this clonotype turned up a few times. The antigen is unknown. This chain joins TRBV20-1 and TRBJ2-7; D possibly corresponds to TRBD1 (6 bases). The receptor was derived from a man aged 25 to 40 who received the YFV17D yellow fever vaccine. The sequencing here drew on PBMCs, taken 15 days after the yellow fever booster vaccination. The CDR3 sequence is CSASAQGTYEQYF. As DNA, the CDR3 is TGCAGTGCTAGCGCCCAGGGGACCTACGAGCAGTACTTC.